The following is a TCR beta chain sequence with its context. Via MiXCR, TCRdb re-called the 5' RACE reads, giving one row per CDR3 protein. The sample records nearly 550,000 distinct CDR3 sequences, 15% to 20% being singletons. The record originates from a study of T cells after yellow fever vaccination. The CDR3 is made up of 15 amino acids. Germline V CDR1 and CDR2: SGHRS, YFSETQ. V dropped 4 bases and J dropped 7 bases, with 20 bases sitting between them. The chain joins TRBV5-1 to TRBJ1-2; TRBD1 is a possible D gene (6 bases). This clonotype originated in a young man who received the YFV17D yellow fever vaccine. Here the sequenced sample was PBMCs, taken 15 days after the yellow fever booster vaccination. The CDR3 DNA sequence: TGCGCCAGCAGCGCCCGACAGGATTCTACTAGTGGCTACACCTTC. Protein sequence: CASSARQDSTSGYTF.